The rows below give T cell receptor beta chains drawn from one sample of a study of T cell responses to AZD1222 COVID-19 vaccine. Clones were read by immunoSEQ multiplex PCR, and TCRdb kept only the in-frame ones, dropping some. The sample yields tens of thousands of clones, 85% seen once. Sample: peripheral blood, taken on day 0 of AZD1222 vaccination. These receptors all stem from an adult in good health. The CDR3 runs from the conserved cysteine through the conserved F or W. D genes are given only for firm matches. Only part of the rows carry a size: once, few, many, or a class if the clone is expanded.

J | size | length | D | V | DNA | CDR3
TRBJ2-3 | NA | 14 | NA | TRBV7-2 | TGTGCCAGCAGCTTCGCCCAAACCCCAGATACGCAGTATTTT | CASSFAQTPDTQYF
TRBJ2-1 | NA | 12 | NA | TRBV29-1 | TGCAGCGGGAGAACTACATGGGATGAGCAGTTCTTC | CSGRTTWDEQFF
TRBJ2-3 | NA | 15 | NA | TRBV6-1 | TGTGCCAGCAGTGAAACCCCGTGGACCGCCAATACGCAGTATTTT | CASSETPWTANTQYF
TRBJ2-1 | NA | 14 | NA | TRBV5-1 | TGCGCCAGCAGCTACTCGACGGGATCTGATGAGCAGTTCTTC | CASSYSTGSDEQFF
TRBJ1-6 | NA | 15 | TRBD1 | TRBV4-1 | TGCGCCAGCAGCCAGTCCGGGACAGGCAATTCACCCCTCCACTTT | CASSQSGTGNSPLHF
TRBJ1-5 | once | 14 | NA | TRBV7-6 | TGTGCCAGCAGCCCAGAGCAGGGCAATCAGCCCCAGCATTTT | CASSPEQGNQPQHF
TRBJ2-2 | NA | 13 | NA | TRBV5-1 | TGCGCCAGCAGCTTGGAGTGGGAGGGGGAGCTGTTTTTT | CASSLEWEGELFF
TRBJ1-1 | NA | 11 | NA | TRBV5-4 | TGTGCCAGCAGCTTGGGATCTGAAGCTTTCTTT | CASSLGSEAFF
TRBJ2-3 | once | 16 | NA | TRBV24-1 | TGTGCCACCAGTGATTCCCCCGGGTTTGGGACAGATACGCAGTATTTT | CATSDSPGFGTDTQYF
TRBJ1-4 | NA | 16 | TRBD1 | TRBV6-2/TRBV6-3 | TGTGCCAGCAGTCTTTACTGGGACAGCTCTAATGAAAAACTGTTTTTT | CASSLYWDSSNEKLFF
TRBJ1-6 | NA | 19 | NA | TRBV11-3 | TGTGCCAGCAGCTTAGCGACCCGAACGACCGCGGATTATAATTCACCCCTCCACTTT | CASSLATRTTADYNSPLHF
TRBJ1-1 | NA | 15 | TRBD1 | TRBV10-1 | TGCGCCAGCTCCCGGGACAGGGGGAGGAACACTGAAGCTTTCTTT | CASSRDRGRNTEAFF
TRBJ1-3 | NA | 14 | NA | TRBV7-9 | TGTGCCAGCAGCTTAGGATCTCGCGGAAACACCATATATTTT | CASSLGSRGNTIYF
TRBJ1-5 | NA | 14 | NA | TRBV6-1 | TGTGCCAGCAGTGAAGCAGGGGTCCATCAGCCCCAGCATTTT | CASSEAGVHQPQHF
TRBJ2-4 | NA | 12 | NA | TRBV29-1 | TGCAGCGTTGGGGGGGGCGAAAACATTCAGTACTTC | CSVGGGENIQYF
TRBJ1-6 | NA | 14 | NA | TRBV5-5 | TGTGCCAGCAGCTTATTAACAAGGGGTACACCCCTCCACTTT | CASSLLTRGTPLHF
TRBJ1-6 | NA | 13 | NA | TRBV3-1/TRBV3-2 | TGTGCCAGCAGAAGGTCTAGCAATTCACCCCTCCACTTT | CASRRSSNSPLHF
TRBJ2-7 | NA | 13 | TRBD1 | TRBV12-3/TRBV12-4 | TGTGCCAGCAGTCGGACAGGCACGGGCGAGCAGTACTTC | CASSRTGTGEQYF
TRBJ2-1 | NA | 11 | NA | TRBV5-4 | TGTGCCAGCAGCTCGAACAATGAGCAGTTCTTC | CASSSNNEQFF